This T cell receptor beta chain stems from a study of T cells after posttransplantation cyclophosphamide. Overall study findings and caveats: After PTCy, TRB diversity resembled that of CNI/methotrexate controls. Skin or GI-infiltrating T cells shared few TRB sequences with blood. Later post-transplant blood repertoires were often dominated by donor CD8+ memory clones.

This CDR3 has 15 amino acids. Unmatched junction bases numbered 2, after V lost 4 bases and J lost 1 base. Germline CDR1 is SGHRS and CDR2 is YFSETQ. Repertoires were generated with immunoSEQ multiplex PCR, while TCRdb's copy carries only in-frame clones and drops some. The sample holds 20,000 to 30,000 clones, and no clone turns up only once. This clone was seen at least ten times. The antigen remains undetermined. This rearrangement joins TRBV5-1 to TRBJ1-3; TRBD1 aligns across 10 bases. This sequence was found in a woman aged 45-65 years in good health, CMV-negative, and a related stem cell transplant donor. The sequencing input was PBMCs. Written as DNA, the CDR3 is TGCGCCAGCAGCCGGGACAGGGGTTCTGGAAACACCATATATTTT. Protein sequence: CASSRDRGSGNTIYF.